This TCR beta chain originates from a study of blood T cell repertoires in COVID-19. As for the study in general: Specimens from acute and convalescent COVID-19 originated in the United States, Italy and Spain. The analysed material was cDNA or gDNA that came from T cells, B-cell-depleted T cells, or PBMCs.

Patients from Seattle were sampled longitudinally, starting during active infection. In the authors' methods: Cell counts per sample came from amplifying reference gene primers. Method: immunoSEQ multiplex PCR; TCRdb's copy keeps in-frame clones and lacks some. V and J calls and clone size are copied from that table; D and trimming were computed from the DNA. This sample carries a few hundred thousand clones, around 90% of them seen once, and the ten largest clones take more than 0.85%. The V end lost 0 bases, the J end lost 3 bases, and 9 bases lay between the germline ends. CDR3 length: 15 residues. The germline V gene has CDR1 ENHRY and CDR2 SYGVKD.

The sample consisted of peripheral blood. This clonotype was obtained from a woman between 40 and 50 years old with COVID-19, enrolled during active disease. The chain couples TRBV10-3 to TRBJ1-5; D gene unclear. CDR3 in DNA: TGTGCCATCAGTGAGTCGAATGAGGCCAATCAGCCCCAGCATTTT. The encoded protein is CAISESNEANQPQHF.